This T cell receptor beta chain was identified in a study of cytomegalovirus exposure and HLA in healthy donors. Vbeta (60) and Jbeta (13) primers were used in the PCR. Clones were read by immunoSEQ multiplex PCR, and TCRdb kept only the in-frame ones, dropping some. The profile shows around 150,000 clones, less than 10% of them singletons. About this clone: Its target is not known.

Study-wide results and limits: Relative to equally common others, HLA-associated TCR beta chains showed greater clonal expansion in a later analysis. Reportedly, HLA-A and HLA-B alleles of most subjects were accurately predicted from TCR beta.

Between the trimmed V and J ends, which lost 4 bases and 4 bases, there was a span of 14 bases. The CDR3 has 14 residues. The V gene's germline CDR1 is SGDLS and CDR2 YYNGEE. The source is a male donor in good health and CMV-seronegative. What was sequenced was PBMCs. The chain recombines TRBV9 with TRBJ1-2; D might be TRBD1 (6 bases). The CDR3: CASSPRTVGYGYTF. Written as DNA, the CDR3 is TGTGCCAGCAGCCCTCGGACAGTGGGCTATGGCTACACCTTC.